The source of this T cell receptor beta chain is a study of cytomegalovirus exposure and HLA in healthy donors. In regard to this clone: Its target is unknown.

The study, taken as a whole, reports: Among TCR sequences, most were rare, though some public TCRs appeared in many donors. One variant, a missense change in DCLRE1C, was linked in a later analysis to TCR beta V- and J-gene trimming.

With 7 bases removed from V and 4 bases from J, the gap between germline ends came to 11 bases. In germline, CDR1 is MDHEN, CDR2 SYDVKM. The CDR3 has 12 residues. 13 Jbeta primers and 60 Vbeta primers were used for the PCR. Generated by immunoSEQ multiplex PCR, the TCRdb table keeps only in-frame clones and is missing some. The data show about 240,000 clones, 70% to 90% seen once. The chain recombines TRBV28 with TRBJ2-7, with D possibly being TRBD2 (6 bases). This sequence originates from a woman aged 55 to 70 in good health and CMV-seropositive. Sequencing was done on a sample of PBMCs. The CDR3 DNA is TGTGCCAGCAATCTGGAGGGGTACGAGCAGTACTTC. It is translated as CASNLEGYEQYF.